This T cell receptor beta chain was identified in a study of post-analysis software for immune sequencing data (dated by TCRdb to 2015 to 2017). About the study as a whole: Disease courses on record covered relapsing-remitting, secondary progressive and progressive-relapsing multiple sclerosis, though some patients had no subtype annotation. The multiple sclerosis patient repertoires were compared with 10 to 12 previously published healthy control repertoires from donors aged about 6 to 26 years. A subset of samples was prepared in parallel using single-end sample barcoding, then pooled and co-amplified after Illumina adapter ligation. Results the study describes overall, beyond this receptor: Roughly 5 TRBV segments, including TRBV5-6, TRBV5-1 and TRBV20-1, were significantly more frequent in patients than controls. Direct clustering with F measure revealed strong co-clustering of samples prepared in the same batch, which led to a batch-effect correction. Significantly lower normalized Chao1 diversity was found in multiple sclerosis patients than in controls, suggesting substantial peripheral T-cell clonal expansion. The control group was slightly older than the multiple sclerosis patient group.

Clipping removes 6 bases from V and 8 bases from J, with 7 as the unmatched junction base count. The CDR3 covers 15 residues, taking in both the cysteine and the phenylalanine. Solely the CDR3 DNA is kept, with 45 bases framed from the first base. The germline V gene encodes CDR1 MRHNA and CDR2 SNTAGT. TCR beta repertoires were profiled from peripheral blood of about a dozen young patients with multiple sclerosis to demonstrate the VDJtools post-analysis software. The patients with multiple sclerosis were children and adolescents between roughly 6 and 17 years of age. The library came from PCR. The run used an Illumina HiSeq 2500. Unique molecular identifiers were incorporated into TCR beta cDNA libraries to reduce PCR and sequencing biases. Every 1 to 10 million input T cells yielded around 500,000 cDNA molecules, meaning each molecule approximated one T cell. The patient libraries were prepared and sequenced with the same protocol used for the earlier healthy control dataset. Within a given batch, samples were prepared together, multiplexed and sequenced on the same HiSeq lane. In the authors' own workflow: MIGEC was used to process the raw barcoded reads, and molecular identifier groups with only a single read were discarded before consensus assembly and CDR3 extraction. Clonotype tables were post-analysed with VDJtools, and diversity was normalized by down-sampling all datasets to the smallest sample size. To correct batch-related cross-sample contamination, repertoire overlap clustering matched CDR3 amino acid sequences but not nucleotide sequences. The public sequencing data were trimmed at Q25 with fastp and processed into clonotypes with MiXCR by TCRdb, which kept only in-frame beta chains. Rows with one shared CDR3 protein collapse into an entry with the most common genes and DNA. The V and J calls and clone size are TCRdb's, not the authors'. Across this sample there are roughly 540,000 distinct CDR3 sequences, with approximately 31% seen only once. Together, the top ten hold approximately 6% of the sample.

This clonotype occurred many times. The antigen this receptor binds is unknown. No much larger clone is present one base from it, and per-base qualities are unavailable. The source material was blood. The chain is encoded by TRBV6-4 joined to TRBJ2-1; 13 central nucleotides agree with TRBD2. The sequence came from a girl aged 2-17 years with multiple sclerosis. The CDR3 amino acid sequence is: CASSATSGGAYEQFF. The nucleotide sequence is TGTGCCAGCAGCGCTACTAGCGGGGGGGCCTATGAGCAGTTCTTC.